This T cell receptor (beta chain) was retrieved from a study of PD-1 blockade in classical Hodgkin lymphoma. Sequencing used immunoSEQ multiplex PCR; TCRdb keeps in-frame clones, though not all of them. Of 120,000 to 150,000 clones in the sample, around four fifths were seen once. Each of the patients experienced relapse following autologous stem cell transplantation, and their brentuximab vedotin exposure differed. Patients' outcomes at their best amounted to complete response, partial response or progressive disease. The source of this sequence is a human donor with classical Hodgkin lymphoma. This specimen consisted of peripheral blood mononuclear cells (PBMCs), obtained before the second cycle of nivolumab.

The CDR3 sequence: CASSTRQGGASPLHF. CDR3 nucleotides: TGTGCCAGTAGTACTAGACAGGGGGGAGCTTCACCCCTCCACTTT. The chain combines TRBV19 with TRBJ1-6; 9 positions agree with TRBD1. With 4 bases clipped from V and 9 bases from J, the junction kept 7 bases outside the gene matches. Germline CDR1 and CDR2: LNHDA and SQIVND (reference sequence). The CDR3 has 15 residues.